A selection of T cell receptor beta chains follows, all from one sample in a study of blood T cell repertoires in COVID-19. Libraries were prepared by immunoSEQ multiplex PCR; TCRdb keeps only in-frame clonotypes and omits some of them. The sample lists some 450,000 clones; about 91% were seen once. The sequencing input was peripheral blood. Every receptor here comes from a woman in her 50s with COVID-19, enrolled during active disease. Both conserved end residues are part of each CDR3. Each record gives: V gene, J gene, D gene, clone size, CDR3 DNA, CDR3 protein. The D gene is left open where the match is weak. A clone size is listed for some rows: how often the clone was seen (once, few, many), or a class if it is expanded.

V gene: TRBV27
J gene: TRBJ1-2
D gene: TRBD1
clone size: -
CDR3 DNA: TGTGCCAGCAGTACACGACAGGGATACTATGGCTACACCTTC
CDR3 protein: CASSTRQGYYGYTF

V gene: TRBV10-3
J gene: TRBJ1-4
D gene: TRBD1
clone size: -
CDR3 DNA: TGTGCCATCAGGCCCGGGACAGAAAATGAAAAACTGTTTTTT
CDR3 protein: CAIRPGTENEKLFF

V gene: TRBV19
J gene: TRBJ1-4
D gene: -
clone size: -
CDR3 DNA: TGTGCCAGTAGTAGTTGGGGCGAAAAACTGTTTTTT
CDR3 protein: CASSSWGEKLFF

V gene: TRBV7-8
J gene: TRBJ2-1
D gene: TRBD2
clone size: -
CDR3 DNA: TGTGCCAGCAGCTTAGTTAGGGGACTAGCGGGGGGGTACAATGAGCAGTTCTTC
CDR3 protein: CASSLVRGLAGGYNEQFF

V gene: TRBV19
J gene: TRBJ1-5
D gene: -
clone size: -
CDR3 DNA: TGTGCCAGTAGTATCATTTTCGAGTTTCCCCCAACGGGCAATCAGCCCCAGCATTTT
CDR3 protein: CASSIIFEFPPTGNQPQHF

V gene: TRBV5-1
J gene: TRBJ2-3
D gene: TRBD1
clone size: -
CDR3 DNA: TGCGCCAGCAGCTTGACAGGGGGCGGTACAAGTTTCACAGATACGCAGTATTTT
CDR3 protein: CASSLTGGGTSFTDTQYF

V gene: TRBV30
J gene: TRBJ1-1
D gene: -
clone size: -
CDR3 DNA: TGTGCCTGGAGCGACGGACTCCGCATGAACACTGAAGCTTTCTTT
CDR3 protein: CAWSDGLRMNTEAFF

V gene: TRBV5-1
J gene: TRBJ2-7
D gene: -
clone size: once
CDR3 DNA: TGCGCCAGCAGCTTGGGGAGGGGGCAGGACGAGCAGTACTTC
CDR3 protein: CASSLGRGQDEQYF

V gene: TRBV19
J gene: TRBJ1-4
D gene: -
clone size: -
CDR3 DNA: TGTGCCAGTAGTATCGGGAATGAAAAACTGTTTTTT
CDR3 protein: CASSIGNEKLFF

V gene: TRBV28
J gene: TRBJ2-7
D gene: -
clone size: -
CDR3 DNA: TGTGCCACCTACGCCCCCTACGAGCAGTACTTC
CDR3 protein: CATYAPYEQYF

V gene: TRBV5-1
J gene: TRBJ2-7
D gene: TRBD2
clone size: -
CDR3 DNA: TGCGCCAGCAGCCCCCGGACTAGCGGTTCCTACGAGCAGTACTTC
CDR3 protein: CASSPRTSGSYEQYF

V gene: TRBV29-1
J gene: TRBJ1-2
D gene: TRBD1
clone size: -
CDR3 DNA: TGCAGCGTTACAGGGGACCCTAAGGGCTACACCTTC
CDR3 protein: CSVTGDPKGYTF

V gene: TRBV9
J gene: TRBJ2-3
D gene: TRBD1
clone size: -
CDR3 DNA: TGTGCCAGCAGCGTAGGGGGACAGGGTGACACAGATACGCAGTATTTT
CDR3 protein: CASSVGGQGDTDTQYF

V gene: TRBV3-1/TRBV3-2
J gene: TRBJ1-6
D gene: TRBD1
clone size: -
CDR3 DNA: TGTGCCAGCAGCCAAGTACAGGGGGTGGTTTATTCACCCCTCCACTTT
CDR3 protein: CASSQVQGVVYSPLHF

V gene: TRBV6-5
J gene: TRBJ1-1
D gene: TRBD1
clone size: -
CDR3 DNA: TGTGCCAGCAGTCGACAGGGGCTTGACACTGAAGCTTTCTTT
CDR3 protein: CASSRQGLDTEAFF

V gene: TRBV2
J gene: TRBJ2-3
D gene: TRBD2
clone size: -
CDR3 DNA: TGTGCCAGCAGGACACCGGGGACTAGCGGGGTGGGTAGCACAGATACGCAGTATTTT
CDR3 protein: CASRTPGTSGVGSTDTQYF

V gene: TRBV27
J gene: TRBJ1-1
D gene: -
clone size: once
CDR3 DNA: TGTGCCAGCAGTTTTACCTTGGCGAACACTGAAGCTTTCTTT
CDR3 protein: CASSFTLANTEAFF

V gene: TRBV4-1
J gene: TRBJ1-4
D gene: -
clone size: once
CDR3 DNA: TGCGCCAGCAGCCAAGTTCAAGCCTCAACTAATGAAAAACTGTTTTTT
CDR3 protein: CASSQVQASTNEKLFF

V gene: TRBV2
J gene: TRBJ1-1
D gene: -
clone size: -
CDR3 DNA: TGTGCCAGCAGTGTACATTCCAACACTGAAGCTTTCTTT
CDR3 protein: CASSVHSNTEAFF

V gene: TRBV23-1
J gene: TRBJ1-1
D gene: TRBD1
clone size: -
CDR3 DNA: TGCGCCAGCACACGGACAGGGCAAGCTTTCTTT
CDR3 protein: CASTRTGQAFF

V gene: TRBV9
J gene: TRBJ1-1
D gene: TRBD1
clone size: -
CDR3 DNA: TGTGCCAGCAGCGTAGACAGGGGGAACACTGAAGCTTTCTTT
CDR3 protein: CASSVDRGNTEAFF

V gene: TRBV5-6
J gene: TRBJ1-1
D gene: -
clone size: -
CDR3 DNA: TGTGCCAGCGGAAAGGGGTCCACTGAAGCTTTCTTT
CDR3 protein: CASGKGSTEAFF

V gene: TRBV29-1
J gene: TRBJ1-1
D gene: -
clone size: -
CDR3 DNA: TGCAGCGTTAACAGGGAACACACTGAAGCTTTCTTT
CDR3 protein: CSVNREHTEAFF

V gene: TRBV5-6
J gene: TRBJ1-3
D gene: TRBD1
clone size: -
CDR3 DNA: TGTGCCAGCAGCACTTCAGGGGGTGGTGGAAACACCATATATTTT
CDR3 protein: CASSTSGGGGNTIYF

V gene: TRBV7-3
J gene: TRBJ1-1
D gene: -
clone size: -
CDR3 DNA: TGTGCCAGCAGCCGGGACACCTGGAACACTGAAGCTTTCTTT
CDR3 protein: CASSRDTWNTEAFF

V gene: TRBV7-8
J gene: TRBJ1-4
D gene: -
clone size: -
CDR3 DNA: TGTGCCAGCAGCTTTATACAGGCCGTTAATGAAAAACTGTTTTTT
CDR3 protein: CASSFIQAVNEKLFF

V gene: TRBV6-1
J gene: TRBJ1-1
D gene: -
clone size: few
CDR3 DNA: TGTGCCAGCAGTGAAGCGAGGGTAAAGTTAGTCTTT
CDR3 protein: CASSEARVKLVF

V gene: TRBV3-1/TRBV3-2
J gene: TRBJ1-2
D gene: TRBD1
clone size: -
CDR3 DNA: TGTGCCAGCAGCCTCACAGGGGCGGGGGGCTACACCTTC
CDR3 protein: CASSLTGAGGYTF

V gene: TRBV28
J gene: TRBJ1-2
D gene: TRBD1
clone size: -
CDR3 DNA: TGTGCCAGTGGGACAGGGCAATTGAATGGCTACACCTTC
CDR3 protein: CASGTGQLNGYTF

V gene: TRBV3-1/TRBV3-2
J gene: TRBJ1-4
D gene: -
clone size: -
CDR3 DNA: TGTGCCAGCAGCCAACCACGAGGAAAACTGTTTTTT
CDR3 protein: CASSQPRGKLFF

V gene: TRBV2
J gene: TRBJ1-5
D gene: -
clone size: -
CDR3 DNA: TGTGCCAGCAGCGTACGGGGGACGGGCCAGCCCCAGCATTTT
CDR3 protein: CASSVRGTGQPQHF

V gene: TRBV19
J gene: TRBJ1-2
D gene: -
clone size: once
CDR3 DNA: TGTGCCAGTAGTATGACGGGGTCCTACGGTAGCTACACCTTC
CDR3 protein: CASSMTGSYGSYTF

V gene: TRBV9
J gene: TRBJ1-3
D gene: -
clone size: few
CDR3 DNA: TGTGCCAGCAGCGTAGGATCAGGGGACGCCGGAAACACCATATATTTT
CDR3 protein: CASSVGSGDAGNTIYF

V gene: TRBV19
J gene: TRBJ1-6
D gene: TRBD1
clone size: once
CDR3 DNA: TGTGCCAGTAGTATTCAGGGGGCGCAAAGGGAAGGTTCACCCCTCCACTTT
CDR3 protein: CASSIQGAQREGSPLHF

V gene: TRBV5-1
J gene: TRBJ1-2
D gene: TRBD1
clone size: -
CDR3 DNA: TGCGCCAGCAGCTCCCCCGGGACAGCCGGGTACTATGGCTACACCTTC
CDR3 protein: CASSSPGTAGYYGYTF

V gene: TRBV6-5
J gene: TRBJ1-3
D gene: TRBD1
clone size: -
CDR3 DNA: TGTGCCAGCAGTTACCGACGGACAGGTGGAAACACCATATATTTT
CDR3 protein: CASSYRRTGGNTIYF

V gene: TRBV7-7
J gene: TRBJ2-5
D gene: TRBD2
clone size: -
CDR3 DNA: TGTGCCAGCAGCTTTAGCGGGGGCCTTCAAGAGACCCAGTACTTC
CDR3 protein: CASSFSGGLQETQYF

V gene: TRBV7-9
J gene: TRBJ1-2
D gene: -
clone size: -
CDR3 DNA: TGTGCCAGCAGCTTAGGGGGAGCAGCTCCCTATGGCTACACCTTC
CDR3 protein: CASSLGGAAPYGYTF

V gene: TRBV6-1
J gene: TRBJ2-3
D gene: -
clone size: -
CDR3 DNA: TGTGCCAGCAGTGAAAGCGGCTCCCCCGATACGCAGTATTTT
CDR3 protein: CASSESGSPDTQYF

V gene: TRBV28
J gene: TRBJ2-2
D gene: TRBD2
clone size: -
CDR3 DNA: TGTGCCAGCAGTTTCTTCCGCGGGGGGGCGGCTAACGGGGAGCTGTTTTTT
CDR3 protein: CASSFFRGGAANGELFF

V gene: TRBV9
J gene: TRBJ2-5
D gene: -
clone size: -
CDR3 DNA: TGTGCCAGCAGCGGAACGGGAGAGACCCAGTACTTC
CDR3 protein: CASSGTGETQYF

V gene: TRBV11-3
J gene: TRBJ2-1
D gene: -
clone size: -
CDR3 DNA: TGTGCCAGCAGCTTAGGGCAGACCTACAATGAGCAGTTCTTC
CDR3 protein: CASSLGQTYNEQFF

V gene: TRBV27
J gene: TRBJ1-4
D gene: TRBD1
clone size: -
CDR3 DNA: TGTGCCAGCAGTCCTACCCCGGGACAGGGGGCGCCCACTAATGAAAAACTGTTTTTT
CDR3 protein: CASSPTPGQGAPTNEKLFF

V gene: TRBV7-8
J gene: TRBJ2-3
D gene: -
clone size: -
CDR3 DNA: TGTGCCAGCAGCTTAGAACTGGAGAAGGGGGAAAAGGCGCAGTATTTT
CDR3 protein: CASSLELEKGEKAQYF

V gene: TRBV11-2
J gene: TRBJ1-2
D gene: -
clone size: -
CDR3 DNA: TGTGCCAGCAGTTACCAGCAGGGGATCAAAAATGGCTACACCTTC
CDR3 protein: CASSYQQGIKNGYTF